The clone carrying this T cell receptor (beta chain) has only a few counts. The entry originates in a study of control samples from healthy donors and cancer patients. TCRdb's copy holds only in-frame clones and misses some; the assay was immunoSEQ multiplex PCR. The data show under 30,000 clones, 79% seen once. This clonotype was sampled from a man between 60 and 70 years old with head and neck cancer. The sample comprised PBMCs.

The CDR3 DNA sequence: TGTGCCTGGAGTGTACTCGGGAGTGGGACCGGGGAGCTGTTTTTT. Translation: CAWSVLGSGTGELFF. The J gene is TRBJ2-2, the V gene TRBV30; tentatively, D is TRBD2 (6 bases). From germline, CDR1 is GTSNPN and CDR2 SVGIG (reference sequence). This CDR3 comprises 15 residues. V dropped 0 bases and J dropped 5 bases, with 13 bases sitting between them.